Shown below are 11 T cell receptor beta chains from a single sample sequenced in a study of blood T cell repertoires in COVID-19. Produced via immunoSEQ multiplex PCR; TCRdb's table is partial and in-frame only. Of over 200,000 clones in the sample, around three quarters were seen once. The sequencing sample was made of peripheral blood. The receptors derive from an elderly woman with acute or convalescent COVID-19.

The J gene is TRBJ1-1, the V gene TRBV19, with D hard to call. The V and J ends lost 6 bases and 0 bases respectively, with 14 bases between them. Germline assignment: CDR1 LNHDA and CDR2 SQIVND (reference sequence). The CDR3 length is 15 residues. The CDR3 DNA follows: TGTGCCAGTAGAGGAGTAGCTAACATGAACACTGAAGCTTTCTTT. It encodes CASRGVANMNTEAFF.

This chain joins TRBV28 and TRBJ2-1; 8 bases line up with TRBD1. This CDR3 region has 15 residues. Germline V gives CDR1 MDHEN, CDR2 SYDVKM. The V gene end was trimmed by 5 bases and the J gene end by 3 bases; junction bases not matched to a gene: 6. The CDR3 reads CASSLLGQGYNEQFF. CDR3 bases: TGTGCCAGCAGTCTCCTCGGACAGGGCTACAATGAGCAGTTCTTC.

This clone was recorded only once. The V and J genes are TRBV28 and TRBJ2-7; perhaps TRBD2 as D (7 bases). The germline gives CDR1 MDHEN, CDR2 SYDVKM. This CDR3 has 15 amino acids. V lost 1 base and J 6 bases, leaving 16 bases between the germline ends. The CDR3 DNA reads as TGTGCCAGCAGTTTATTTCAGGGGAGGGTACGCGAGCAGTACTTC. Protein sequence: CASSLFQGRVREQYF.

In nucleotides, the CDR3 is TGTGCCAGCTCACCAGGGGCGACGGAGCTGTTTTTT. Its translation: CASSPGATELFF. The chain has TRBV18 and TRBJ2-2; D is perhaps TRBD1 (5 bases). The germline V and J ends were trimmed by 2 bases and 10 bases, with 8 bases remaining between them. This CDR3 has 12 residues. In germline, CDR1 is KGHSH, CDR2 LQKENI. Filled out from reference TRBV18 and TRBJ2-2, the complete variable domain reads NAGVMQNPRHLVRRRGQEARLRCSPMKGHSHVYWYRQLPEEGLKFMVYLQKENIIDESGMPKERFSAEFPKEGPSILRIQQVVRGDSAAYFCASSPGATELFFGEGSRLTVL.

The chain recombines TRBV5-1 with TRBJ2-5; D remains unclear. Trimming cost V 0 bases and J 6 bases, with 15 bases left between them. CDR1 and CDR2 (germline): SGHRS, YFSETQ. The CDR3 contains 15 residues. The CDR3 here is CASSLVASGRQTQYF. CDR3 DNA: TGCGCCAGCAGCTTGGTGGCGTCGGGTAGACAGACCCAGTACTTC.

The chain couples TRBV11-2 to TRBJ2-3; TRBD1 might be the D (5 bases). Germline CDR1 is SGHAT and CDR2 is FQNNGV. The CDR3 has 18 residues. The germline V and J ends were trimmed by 5 bases and 1 base, with 22 bases remaining between them. DNA of the CDR3: TGTGCCAGCAGCCATACAGGCCGGCCCGAGTGGGGCACAGATACGCAGTATTTT. Protein: CASSHTGRPEWGTDTQYF.

The chain carries TRBV5-1 and TRBJ2-1, with D perhaps matching TRBD2 (6 bases). V gave up 4 bases and J gave up 10 bases, with 21 bases separating them. This CDR3 is 15 amino acids long. Germline V gene lookup returns CDR1 SGHRS and CDR2 YFSETQ. In DNA form, the CDR3 reads TGCGCCAGCAGCCGGGCGGGCGGGATCTTTGAGGAGCAGTTCTTC. It codes for CASSRAGGIFEEQFF.

This clone was detected only a few times. The chain uses TRBV20-1 and TRBJ1-1; D might be TRBD1 (5 bases). The germline CDR1 and CDR2 sequences are DFQATT and SNEGSKA (reference sequence). Trimming removed 5 bases from V and 11 bases from J, with 15 bases in between. This CDR3 is 11 amino acids long. In nucleotides, the CDR3 is TGCAGTGCTCTCAGGGAACTAAGTGCTTTCTTT. Its translation: CSALRELSAFF.

This sequence joins TRBV3-1 (or the pseudogene TRBV3-2) and TRBJ2-3; 12 nucleotides match TRBD2. V dropped 6 bases and J dropped 7; count of bases not matched to a gene: 11. The CDR3 length is 16 residues. The germline V gene has CDR1 LGHDT and CDR2 YNNKEL (reference sequence). The CDR3 DNA is TGTGCCAGCAGACCTAGCGGGGGGGCTAGGTCGAATACGCAGTATTTT. Protein product: CASRPSGGARSNTQYF.

This clone came up many times. V gene TRBV9 combines with J gene TRBJ2-1; TRBD1 aligns across 9 bases. V lost 2 bases, J lost 8 bases, and 5 bases stayed unmatched. Germline CDR1 is SGDLS and CDR2 is YYNGEE. The CDR3 extends over 14 amino acids. Here the CDR3 reads CASSVGTGFHEQFF. The DNA for the CDR3 is TGTGCCAGCAGCGTGGGGACAGGGTTTCATGAGCAGTTCTTC.

V is TRBV28 and J is TRBJ2-3; 14 bases are shared with TRBD2. Germline V gives CDR1 MDHEN, CDR2 SYDVKM. The CDR3 has 18 amino acids. Trimming cost V 3 bases and J 0 bases; bases outside gene matches: 5. The CDR3 sequence: CASSFGLAGGTSTDTQYF. The CDR3 DNA reads as TGTGCCAGCAGTTTTGGACTAGCGGGAGGAACTAGCACAGATACGCAGTATTTT.